The sequence of this T cell receptor (beta chain) was determined in a study of T cells in Graves' hyperthyroidism and ophthalmopathy (dated by TCRdb to 2018 to 2020). General notes on the study: Peripheral blood was collected at initial diagnosis, before any treatment. According to the paper, TCR Vbeta CDR3 sequencing was carried out on 120 to 150 peripheral blood samples, which came from fewer than 50 ophthalmopathy, roughly 75 hyperthyroidism and some 17 progressor patients. To identify TCR V-J signatures that set the groups apart, the researchers used a discovery cohort of 100 patients, made up of 40 to 45 with Graves' ophthalmopathy and 57 with stable Graves' hyperthyroidism. Once sampling was done, hyperthyroidism patients were given methimazole at a starting dose of 30 mg daily, whereas ophthalmopathy patients were given high-dose intravenous methylprednisolone. Prospective prediction of ophthalmopathy was tested in an independent validation cohort consisting of 18 hyperthyroidism patients and about 17 patients who later progressed to ophthalmopathy. The roughly 91 discovery patients were randomly split 7:3 into training and test sets. The study also compared thyroid tissue and blood T-cell repertoires from more than five Graves' hyperthyroidism patients. Results the study describes overall, beyond this receptor: During validation, the model predicted progression to ophthalmopathy a median of roughly 7.1 months ahead of onset, with around 71% sensitivity and about 75% specificity. In cross-validation, a model built on a 13 V-J signature told ophthalmopathy apart from stable hyperthyroidism with approximately 90% sensitivity and approximately 81% specificity, and in testing the same model reached 80%/75%. Most expanded thyroid clonotypes (frequency above 0.001) were also detected in blood, suggesting blood repertoires may reflect thyroid immune responses. No statistical method was used to set the sample size in advance, and investigators knew the group allocation.

Taken from the germline V gene (reference sequence), the CDR1 and CDR2 loops are LGHDT and YNNKEL. Unmatched junction bases come to 11, with V trimmed by 1 base and J by 6 bases. Inclusive of the bounding cysteine and phenylalanine, the CDR3 is 17 residues long. The only DNA kept is the CDR3, 51 bases in frame from the first base. The TCR beta CDR3 regions were amplified from the RNA transcripts. A first-round RT-PCR of the TCR CDR3 used the HTBI primer set with the Qiagen OneStep RT-PCR kit. Libraries were constructed in a second round of multiplex PCR, after which size selection and purification were performed. Sequencing of the libraries was done on an Illumina HiSeq2000 using paired-end 100 bp reads. Under the source paper's analysis protocol: SOAPnuke was used to process the raw data, with reads discarded if the reads contained adapters or uncalled bases, had a mean Phred below 15, or lacked an exact constant-primer or identifier match. High-quality paired reads were merged using COPE v1.2.5, and each unique nucleotide sequence was defined as a clonotype. MiTCR v1.1 was used to align the clonotypes against IMGT TRBV, TRBD and TRBJ reference segments. The analysis was restricted to V-J combinations with a frequency above 0.0001, which together covered just over 98% of the repertoires. A TCS score was defined as the ratio of F50 (clonal expansion) to E x V (chaos), with BLOSUM62-based TCRdist applied between CDR3 peptides within each V-J. Welch's t-statistics and random forest reduced several hundred V-J features to fewer than 15, which were used in a naive Bayes classifier (R e1071). The raw public data were reprocessed by TCRdb itself: fastp quality trimming at Q25, MiXCR clonotype calling, in-frame beta chains only. Merged by CDR3 protein, the rows form single entries marked with the most common genes and DNA. The V and J calls were not made by the authors but by TCRdb's processing. A total of 300,000 to 500,000 distinct CDR3 sequences appear in this sample, around an eighth of them only once. The ten largest clones represent around 27% of the sample.

Ophthalmopathy patients had moderately to severely active disease, Clinical Activity Score of at least 3, NOSPECS grade of at least 4, and duration under 3 months. Any patient with an uncontrolled infection, another autoimmune disease, pregnancy or lactation was excluded. Diagnoses were based on clinical symptoms, serum thyroxine and TRAb, thyroid ultrasound and orbital computed tomography. PBMCs were isolated from approximately 10 ml of fresh peripheral blood by Ficoll-Paque density gradient centrifugation. Total RNA was extracted using Trizol reagent, and RNA quality was assessed on an Agilent 2100 Bioanalyzer. Notes on this clonotype: This receptor's antigen is unknown. The sample holds no much larger clone one base away, and base qualities are not on file.

The clonotype was recovered from a man aged 45-65 years with Graves' ophthalmopathy. Sequencing was done on a sample of blood. The chain couples TRBV3-1 to TRBJ2-2, and 7 bases in between align with TRBD2. The CDR3 has the sequence CASSQGGGYPFAGELFF. The nucleotide sequence is TGTGCCAGCAGCCAAGGGGGAGGGTATCCCTTCGCCGGGGAGCTGTTTTTT.